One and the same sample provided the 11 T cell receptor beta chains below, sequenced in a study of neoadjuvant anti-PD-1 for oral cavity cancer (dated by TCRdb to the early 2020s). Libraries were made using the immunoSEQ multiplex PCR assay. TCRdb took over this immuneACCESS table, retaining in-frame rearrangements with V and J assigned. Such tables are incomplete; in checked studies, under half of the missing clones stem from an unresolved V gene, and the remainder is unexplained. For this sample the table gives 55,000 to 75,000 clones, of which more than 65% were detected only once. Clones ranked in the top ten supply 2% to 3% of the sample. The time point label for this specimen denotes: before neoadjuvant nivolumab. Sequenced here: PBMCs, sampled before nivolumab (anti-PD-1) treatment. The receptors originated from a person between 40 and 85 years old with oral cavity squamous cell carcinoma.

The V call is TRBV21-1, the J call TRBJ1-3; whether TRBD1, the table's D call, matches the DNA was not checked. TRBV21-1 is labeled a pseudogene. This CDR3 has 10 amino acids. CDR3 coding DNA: TGTGCCAGCAGTATGGGGGCTTTATATTTT. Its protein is CASSMGALYF.

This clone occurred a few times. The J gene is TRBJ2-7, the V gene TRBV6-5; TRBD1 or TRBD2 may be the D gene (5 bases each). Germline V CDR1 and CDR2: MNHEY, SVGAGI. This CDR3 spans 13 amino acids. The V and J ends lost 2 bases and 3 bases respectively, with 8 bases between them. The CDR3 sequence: CASSYGGNYEQYF. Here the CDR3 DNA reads TGTGCCAGCAGTTACGGGGGAAACTACGAGCAGTACTTC.

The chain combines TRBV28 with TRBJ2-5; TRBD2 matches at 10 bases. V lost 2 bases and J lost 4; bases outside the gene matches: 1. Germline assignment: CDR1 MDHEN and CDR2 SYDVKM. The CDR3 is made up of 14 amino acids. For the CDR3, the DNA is TGTGCCAGCAGTTTACTAGCGGGAGCAGAGACCCAGTACTTC. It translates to CASSLLAGAETQYF. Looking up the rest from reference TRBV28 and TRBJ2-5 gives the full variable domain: DVKVTQSSRYLVKRTGEKVFLECVQDMDHENMFWYRQDPGLGLRLIYFSYDVKMKEKGDIPEGYSVSREKKERFSLILESASTNQTSMYLCASSLLAGAETQYFGPGTRLLVL.

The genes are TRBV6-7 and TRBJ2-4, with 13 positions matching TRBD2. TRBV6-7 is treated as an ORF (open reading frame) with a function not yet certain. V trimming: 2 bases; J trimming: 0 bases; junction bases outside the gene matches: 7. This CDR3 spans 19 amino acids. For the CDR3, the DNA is TGTGCCAGCAGTTACGAGGGGACTAGCGGGACTTTAGCCAAAAACATTCAGTACTTC. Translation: CASSYEGTSGTLAKNIQYF.

The CDR3, as DNA: TGTGCCAGCAGTTTAGCAGGGGGCCGAGCTAATGAAAAACTGTTTTTT. Its protein product is CASSLAGGRANEKLFF. J is TRBJ1-4 and V is TRBV27; 8 nucleotides match TRBD1. In germline, CDR1 is MNHEY, CDR2 SMNVEV (reference sequence). CDR3 length: 16 residues. Losses at the gene ends were 2 bases for V and 3 bases for J; bases not matched to a gene: 5.

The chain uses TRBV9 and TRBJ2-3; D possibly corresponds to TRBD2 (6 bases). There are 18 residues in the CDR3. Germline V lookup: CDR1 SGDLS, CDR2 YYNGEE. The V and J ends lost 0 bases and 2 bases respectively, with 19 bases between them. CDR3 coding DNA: TGTGCCAGCAGCGTAGTCACCGGGGACTTTCCCGCCACAGATACGCAGTATTTT. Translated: CASSVVTGDFPATDTQYF. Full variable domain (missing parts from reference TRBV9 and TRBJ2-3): DSGVTQTPKHLITATGQRVTLRCSPRSGDLSVYWYQQSLDQGLQFLIQYYNGEERAKGNILERFSAQQFPDLHSELNLSSLELGDSALYFCASSVVTGDFPATDTQYFGPGTRLTVL.

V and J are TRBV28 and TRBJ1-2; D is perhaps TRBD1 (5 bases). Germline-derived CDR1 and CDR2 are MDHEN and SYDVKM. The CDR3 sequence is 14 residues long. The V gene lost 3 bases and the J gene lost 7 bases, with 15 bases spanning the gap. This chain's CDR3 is CASSFKRGAGGYTF. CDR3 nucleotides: TGTGCCAGCAGTTTTAAGAGGGGCGCAGGTGGCTACACCTTC.

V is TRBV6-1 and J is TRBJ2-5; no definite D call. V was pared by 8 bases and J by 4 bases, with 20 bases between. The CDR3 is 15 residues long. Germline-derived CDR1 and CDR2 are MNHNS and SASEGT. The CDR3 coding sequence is TGTGCCAGCTCCCGACTGGACCGAATGGGAGAGACCCAGTACTTC. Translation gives CASSRLDRMGETQYF.

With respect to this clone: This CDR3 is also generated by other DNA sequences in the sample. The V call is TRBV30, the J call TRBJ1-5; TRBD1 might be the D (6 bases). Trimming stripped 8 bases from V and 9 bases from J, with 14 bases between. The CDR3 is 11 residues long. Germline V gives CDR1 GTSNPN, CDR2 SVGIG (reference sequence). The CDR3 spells CASGTLWPQHF. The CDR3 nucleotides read TGTGCCAGCGGGACATTATGGCCCCAGCATTTT.

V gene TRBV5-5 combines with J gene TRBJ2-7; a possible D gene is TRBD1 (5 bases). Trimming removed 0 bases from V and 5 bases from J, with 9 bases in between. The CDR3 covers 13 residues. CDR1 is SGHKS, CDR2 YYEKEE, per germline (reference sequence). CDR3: CASSLARRDEQYF. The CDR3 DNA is TGTGCCAGCAGCTTGGCTCGCAGGGACGAGCAGTACTTC. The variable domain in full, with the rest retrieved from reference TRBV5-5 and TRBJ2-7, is DAGVTQSPTHLIKTRGQQVTLRCSPISGHKSVSWYQQVLGQGPQFIFQYYEKEERGRGNFPDRFSARQFPNYSSELNVNALLLGDSALYLCASSLARRDEQYFGPGTRLTVT.

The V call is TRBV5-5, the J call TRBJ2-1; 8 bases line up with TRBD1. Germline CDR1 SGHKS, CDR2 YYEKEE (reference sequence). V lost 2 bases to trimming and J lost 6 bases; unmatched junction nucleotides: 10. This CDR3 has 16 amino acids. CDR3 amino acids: CASSFPPLTGVNEQFF. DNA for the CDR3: TGTGCCAGCAGCTTTCCCCCCCTGACAGGGGTCAATGAGCAGTTCTTC.